A selection of T cell receptor beta chains follows, all from one sample in a study of a mutant IDH1 vaccine in newly diagnosed glioma. Some clones are missing from TCRdb's copy, which holds only in-frame ones; the method was immunoSEQ multiplex PCR. The sample holds around 89,000 clones, around four fifths seen once. The sequenced sample was PBMCs, obtained from a glioma patient treated with radiotherapy, temozolomide or both. All receptors come from a woman between 50 and 59 years old with glioma. Both conserved end residues are part of each CDR3. The order of the fields is V gene, J gene, CDR3 length, D gene, CDR3 protein, CDR3 DNA. D genes are given only for firm matches.

v_gene: TRBV5-4
j_gene: TRBJ1-1
len: 14
d_gene: -
CDR3aa: CASSIQGANTEAFF
CDR3nt: TGTGCCAGCAGTATACAGGGCGCGAACACTGAAGCTTTCTTT

v_gene: TRBV2
j_gene: TRBJ2-7
len: 15
d_gene: TRBD1
CDR3aa: CASSLYRDRTDEQYF
CDR3nt: TGTGCCAGCAGTCTTTACCGGGACAGGACGGACGAGCAGTACTTC

v_gene: TRBV28
j_gene: TRBJ2-7
len: 13
d_gene: -
CDR3aa: CASRASPPYEQYF
CDR3nt: TGTGCCAGCAGAGCCAGTCCGCCTTACGAGCAGTACTTC

v_gene: TRBV9
j_gene: TRBJ2-2
len: 14
d_gene: -
CDR3aa: CASRGHQNTGELFF
CDR3nt: TGTGCCAGCCGAGGGCACCAGAACACCGGGGAGCTGTTTTTT

v_gene: TRBV6-6
j_gene: TRBJ1-5
len: 13
d_gene: -
CDR3aa: CASREASNQPQHF
CDR3nt: TGTGCCAGCAGGGAGGCCAGCAATCAGCCCCAGCATTTT

v_gene: TRBV11-2
j_gene: TRBJ1-1
len: 14
d_gene: TRBD1
CDR3aa: CASSLTGTGIEAFF
CDR3nt: TGTGCCAGCAGCTTAACCGGGACAGGGATTGAAGCTTTCTTT

v_gene: TRBV10-1
j_gene: TRBJ2-7
len: 13
d_gene: -
CDR3aa: CASSERVTYEQYF
CDR3nt: TGCGCCAGCAGTGAACGAGTGACCTACGAGCAGTACTTC

v_gene: TRBV5-4
j_gene: TRBJ2-1
len: 14
d_gene: -
CDR3aa: CASSSSGWGDEQFF
CDR3nt: TGTGCCAGCAGCTCTTCAGGGTGGGGGGATGAGCAGTTCTTC

v_gene: TRBV29-1
j_gene: TRBJ1-2
len: 12
d_gene: -
CDR3aa: CSVTSGAHGYTF
CDR3nt: TGCAGCGTCACATCTGGGGCCCATGGCTACACCTTC

v_gene: TRBV2
j_gene: TRBJ1-2
len: 15
d_gene: TRBD1
CDR3aa: CASSFSDRGAYGYTF
CDR3nt: TGTGCCAGCAGTTTCTCGGACAGGGGGGCCTATGGCTACACCTTC

v_gene: TRBV19
j_gene: TRBJ2-7
len: 13
d_gene: -
CDR3aa: CASSTKGPYEQYF
CDR3nt: TGTGCCAGTAGTACTAAGGGTCCATACGAGCAGTACTTC